This T cell receptor (beta chain) is drawn from a study of control samples from healthy donors and cancer patients. The CDR3 totals 13 residues. From germline, CDR1 is SEHNR and CDR2 FQNEAQ (reference sequence). The ends were cut back, 5 bases at V and 5 bases at J, with 10 bases in the middle. TCRdb's copy holds only in-frame clones and misses some; the assay was immunoSEQ multiplex PCR. The repertoire holds about 130,000 clones, just under 95% seen once, with roughly 4% in the top ten. The sequencing sample was made of blood. The chain has TRBV7-9 and TRBJ1-5; D call uncertain. This clonotype originated in a man aged 25-45 years in good health. CDR3 sequence: CASSDGSHQPQHF. DNA for the CDR3: TGTGCCAGCAGCGACGGATCCCATCAGCCCCAGCATTTT.